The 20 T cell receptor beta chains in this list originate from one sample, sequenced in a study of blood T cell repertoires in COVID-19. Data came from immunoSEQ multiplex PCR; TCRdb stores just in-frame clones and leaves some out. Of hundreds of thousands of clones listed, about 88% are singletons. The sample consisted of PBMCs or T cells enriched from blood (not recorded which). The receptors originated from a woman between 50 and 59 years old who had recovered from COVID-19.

The DNA for the CDR3 is TGTGCCAGTAACGCCGGGACGGGAAGGGGGCAGCCCCAGCATTTT. This translates into CASNAGTGRGQPQHF. The rearrangement uses TRBV19 and TRBJ1-5, with D possibly matching TRBD1 (6 bases). This CDR3 region has 15 residues. CDR1 and CDR2 (germline): LNHDA, SQIVND (reference sequence). Trimming removed 7 bases from V and 7 bases from J, with 20 bases in between.

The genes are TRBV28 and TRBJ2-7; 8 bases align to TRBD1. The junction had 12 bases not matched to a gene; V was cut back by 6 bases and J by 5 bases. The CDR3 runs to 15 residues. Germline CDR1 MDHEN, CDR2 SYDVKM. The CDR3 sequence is CASSLRDRHLHEQYF. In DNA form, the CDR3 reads TGTGCCAGCAGCTTACGGGACAGGCACCTCCACGAGCAGTACTTC.

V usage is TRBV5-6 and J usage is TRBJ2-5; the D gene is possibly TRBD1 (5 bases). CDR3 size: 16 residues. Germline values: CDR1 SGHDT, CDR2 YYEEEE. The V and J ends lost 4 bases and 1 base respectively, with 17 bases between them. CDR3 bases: TGTGCCAGCAGCGCGGACGCAGGACAATTCCAAGAGACCCAGTACTTC. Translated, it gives CASSADAGQFQETQYF.

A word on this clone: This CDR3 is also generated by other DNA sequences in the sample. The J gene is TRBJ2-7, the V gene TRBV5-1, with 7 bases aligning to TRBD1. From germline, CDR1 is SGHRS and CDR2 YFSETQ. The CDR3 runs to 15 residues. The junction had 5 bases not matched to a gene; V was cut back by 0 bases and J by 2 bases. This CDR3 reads CASSLDAGGPYEQYF. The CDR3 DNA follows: TGCGCCAGCAGCTTGGATGCAGGGGGACCCTACGAGCAGTACTTC. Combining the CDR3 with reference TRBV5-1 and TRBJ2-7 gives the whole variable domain KAGVTQTPRYLIKTRGQQVTLSCSPISGHRSVSWYQQTPGQGLQFLFEYFSETQRNKGNFPGRFSGRQFSNSRSEMNVSTLELGDSALYLCASSLDAGGPYEQYFGPGTRLTVT.

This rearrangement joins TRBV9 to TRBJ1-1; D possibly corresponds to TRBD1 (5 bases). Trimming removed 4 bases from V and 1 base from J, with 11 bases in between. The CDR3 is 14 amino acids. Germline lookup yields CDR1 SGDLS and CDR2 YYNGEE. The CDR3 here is CASSKQVANTEAFF. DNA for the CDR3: TGTGCCAGCAGCAAACAGGTGGCGAACACTGAAGCTTTCTTT.

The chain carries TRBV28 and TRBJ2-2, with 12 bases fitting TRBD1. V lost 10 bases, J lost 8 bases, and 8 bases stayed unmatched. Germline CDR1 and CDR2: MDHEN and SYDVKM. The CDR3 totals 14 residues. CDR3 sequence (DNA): TGTGCCACCCTGGGGACAGGGGGCTCGGGGGAGCTGTTTTTT. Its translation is CATLGTGGSGELFF.

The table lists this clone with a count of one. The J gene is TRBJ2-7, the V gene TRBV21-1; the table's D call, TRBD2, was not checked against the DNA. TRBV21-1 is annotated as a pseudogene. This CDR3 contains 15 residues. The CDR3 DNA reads TGTGCCAGCAGCCGCCTTGGGGGGAACTCCTACGAGCAGTACTTC. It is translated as CASSRLGGNSYEQYF.

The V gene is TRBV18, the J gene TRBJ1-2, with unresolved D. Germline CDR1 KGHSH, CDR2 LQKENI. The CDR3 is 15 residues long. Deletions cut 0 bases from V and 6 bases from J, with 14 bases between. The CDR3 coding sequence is TGTGCCAGCTCACCACCGATTGCGAGTGGAGATGGCTACACCTTC. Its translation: CASSPPIASGDGYTF.

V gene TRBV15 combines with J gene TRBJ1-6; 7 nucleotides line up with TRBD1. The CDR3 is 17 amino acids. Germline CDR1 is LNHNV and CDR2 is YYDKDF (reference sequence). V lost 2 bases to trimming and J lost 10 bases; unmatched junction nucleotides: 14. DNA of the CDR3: TGTGCCACCAGCAGATTCCGACAGGGAAAAGGAAGATCACCCCTCCACTTT. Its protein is CATSRFRQGKGRSPLHF.

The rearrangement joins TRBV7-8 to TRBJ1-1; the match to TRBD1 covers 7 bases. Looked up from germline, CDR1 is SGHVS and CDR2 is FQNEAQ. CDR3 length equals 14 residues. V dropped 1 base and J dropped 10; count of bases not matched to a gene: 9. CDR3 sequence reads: CASSLDRGWSSAFF. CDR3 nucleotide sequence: TGTGCCAGCAGCTTAGACAGGGGATGGAGTTCAGCTTTCTTT.

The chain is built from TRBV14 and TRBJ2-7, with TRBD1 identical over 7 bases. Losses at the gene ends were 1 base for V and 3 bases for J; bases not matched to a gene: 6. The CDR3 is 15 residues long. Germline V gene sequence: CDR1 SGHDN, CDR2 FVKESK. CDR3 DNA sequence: TGTGCCAGCAGCCAAGGAGGGACAGACCGCTACGAGCAGTACTTC. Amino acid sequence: CASSQGGTDRYEQYF.

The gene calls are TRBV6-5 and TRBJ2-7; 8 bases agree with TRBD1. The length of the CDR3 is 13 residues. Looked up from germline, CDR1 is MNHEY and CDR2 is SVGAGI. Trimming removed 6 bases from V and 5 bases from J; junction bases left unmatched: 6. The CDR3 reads CASRGTGSNEQYF. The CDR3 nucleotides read TGTGCCAGCAGAGGGACAGGATCCAACGAGCAGTACTTC.

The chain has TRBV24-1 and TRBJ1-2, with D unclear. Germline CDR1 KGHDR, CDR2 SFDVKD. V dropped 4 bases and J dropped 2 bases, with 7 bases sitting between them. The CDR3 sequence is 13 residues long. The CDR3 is CATSEQSNYGYTF. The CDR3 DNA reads TGTGCCACCAGTGAGCAGTCGAACTATGGCTACACCTTC.

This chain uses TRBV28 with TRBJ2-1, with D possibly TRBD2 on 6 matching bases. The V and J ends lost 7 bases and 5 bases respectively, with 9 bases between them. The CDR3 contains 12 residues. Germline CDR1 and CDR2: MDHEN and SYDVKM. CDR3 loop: CASTTSNNEQFF. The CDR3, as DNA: TGTGCCAGCACTACTAGCAACAATGAGCAGTTCTTC.

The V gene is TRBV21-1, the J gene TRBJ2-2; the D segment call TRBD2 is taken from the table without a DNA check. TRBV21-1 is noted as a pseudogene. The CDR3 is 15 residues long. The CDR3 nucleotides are TGTGCCAGCAGCAAAGCGGGAGATCAAACGGGGGAGCTGTTTTTT. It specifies CASSKAGDQTGELFF.

The CDR3 here is CASSFRDRGTKGSYNEQFF. CDR3 bases: TGTGCCAGCAGCTTTCGGGACAGGGGGACTAAGGGCTCCTACAATGAGCAGTTCTTC. The chain links TRBV7-2 to TRBJ2-1; 11 nucleotides line up with TRBD1. The length of the CDR3 is 19 residues. V gave up 3 bases and J gave up 0 bases; unmatched junction bases: 10. Per germline, CDR1 SGHTA and CDR2 FQGNSA. The full variable domain, with the rest looked up from reference TRBV7-2 and TRBJ2-1, is GAGVSQSPSNKVTEKGKDVELRCDPISGHTALYWYRQSLGQGLEFLIYFQGNSAPDKSGLPSDRFSAERTGGSVSTLTIQRTQQEDSAVYLCASSFRDRGTKGSYNEQFFGPGTRLTVL.

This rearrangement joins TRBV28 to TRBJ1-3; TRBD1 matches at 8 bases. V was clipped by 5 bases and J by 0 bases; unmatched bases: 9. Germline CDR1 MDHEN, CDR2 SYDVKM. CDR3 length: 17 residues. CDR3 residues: CASSPYPRGHSGNTIYF. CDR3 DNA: TGTGCCAGCAGTCCCTACCCCAGGGGGCACTCTGGAAACACCATATATTTT.

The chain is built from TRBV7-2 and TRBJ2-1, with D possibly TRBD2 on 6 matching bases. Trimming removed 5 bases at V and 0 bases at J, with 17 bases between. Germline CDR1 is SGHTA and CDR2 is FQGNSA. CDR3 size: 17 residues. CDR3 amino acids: CASSQVAGQGSYNEQFF. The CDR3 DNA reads TGTGCCAGCAGCCAGGTTGCGGGGCAGGGCTCCTACAATGAGCAGTTCTTC.

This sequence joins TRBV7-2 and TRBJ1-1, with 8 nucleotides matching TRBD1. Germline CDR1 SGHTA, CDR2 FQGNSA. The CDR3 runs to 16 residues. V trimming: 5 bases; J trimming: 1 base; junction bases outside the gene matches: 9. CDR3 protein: CASSTRRDRRNTEAFF. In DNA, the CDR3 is TGTGCCAGCAGCACACGCCGGGACAGGAGGAACACTGAAGCTTTCTTT.

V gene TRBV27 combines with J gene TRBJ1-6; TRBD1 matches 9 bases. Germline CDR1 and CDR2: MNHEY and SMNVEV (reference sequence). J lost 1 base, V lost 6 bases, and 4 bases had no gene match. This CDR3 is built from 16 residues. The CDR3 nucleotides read TGTGCCAGCAGCCGACAGGGGGGTTCCTATAATTCACCCCTCCACTTT. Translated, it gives CASSRQGGSYNSPLHF.